The 19 T cell receptor beta chains below all came from one sample that was sequenced in a study of T cells after yellow fever vaccination. Each CDR3 protein is one row after TCRdb ran MiXCR on the 5' RACE reads. In the table there are about 630,000 distinct CDR3 sequences, 9% to 15% of which are singletons. The source material was PBMCs, sampled on the day of the yellow fever booster vaccination. The receptors originated from a man aged 25-45 years who received the YFV17D yellow fever vaccine.

J is TRBJ2-2 and V is TRBV29-1, with 16 bases lining up with TRBD2. CDR1 is SQVTM and CDR2 is ANQGSEA in the germline V gene. Trimming at V came to 4 bases and at J to 6 bases, leaving 8 bases not matched to a gene. The CDR3 contains 17 residues. CDR3 DNA: TGCAGCGTTGTGGGACTAGCGGGAGGGCCGGTCTCCGGGGAGCTGTTTTTT. It specifies CSVVGLAGGPVSGELFF.

The V and J genes are TRBV6-2 or TRBV6-3 and TRBJ2-7; D is unclear. This CDR3 contains 11 residues. Germline CDR1 MNHEY, CDR2 SVGEGT. Trimming removed 4 bases from V and 5 bases from J, with 6 bases in between. The CDR3 DNA is TGTGCCAGCAGTTTTCCCCACGAGCAGTACTTC. This encodes CASSFPHEQYF.

This clonotype was detected a few times. The CDR3: CASSLASGPPSYNEQFF. CDR3 DNA sequence: TGCGCCAGCAGCTTGGCCTCCGGGCCCCCCTCCTACAATGAGCAGTTCTTC. The chain employs TRBV5-1 and TRBJ2-1; D is uncertain. Germline lookup yields CDR1 SGHRS and CDR2 YFSETQ. This CDR3 has 17 residues. The ends were cut back, 0 bases at V and 0 bases at J, with 13 bases in the middle.

This clonotype was seen only a few times. The V and J genes are TRBV14 and TRBJ2-7; D not certain. Germline-derived CDR1 and CDR2 are SGHDN and FVKESK. The V end lost 1 base, the J end lost 9 bases, and 13 bases lay between the germline ends. The CDR3 is made up of 13 amino acids. In DNA, the CDR3 is TGTGCCAGCAGCCAAGTAACAGCTACGAGGCAGTACTTC. Its protein product is CASSQVTATRQYF.

There are a few counts of this clonotype. The gene calls are TRBV15 and TRBJ2-3; D not resolved. Germline-derived CDR1 and CDR2 are LNHNV and YYDKDF (reference sequence). V lost 4 bases and J 4 bases, leaving 6 bases between the germline ends. There are 12 residues in the CDR3. The CDR3 sequence: CATSMLPDTQYF. The CDR3 DNA reads as TGTGCCACCAGCATGTTACCAGATACGCAGTATTTT.

The rearrangement uses TRBV20-1 and TRBJ2-1; no clear D. Germline V lookup: CDR1 DFQATT, CDR2 SNEGSKA (reference sequence). This CDR3 has 14 amino acids. V was cut by 5 bases and J by 0 bases, with 11 bases left in between. CDR3 coding DNA: TGCAGTGCTCCGACGGTCTTCTCCTACAATGAGCAGTTCTTC. This sequence encodes CSAPTVFSYNEQFF.

The chain couples TRBV30 to TRBJ2-7; D may be TRBD1 or TRBD2 (5 bases each). This CDR3 has 13 residues. Trimming pared 2 bases from V and 4 bases from J, leaving 12 bases between. Germline V gene sequence: CDR1 GTSNPN, CDR2 SVGIG (reference sequence). CDR3 in DNA: TGTGCCTGGAGTTCGTGGGGCGGGTACGAGCAGTACTTC. It yields the protein CAWSSWGGYEQYF.

This sequence joins TRBV19 and TRBJ2-7, with 7 bases matching TRBD1. Germline CDR1 LNHDA, CDR2 SQIVND (reference sequence). J was trimmed by 0 bases and V by 3 bases; bases with no gene match: 5. There are 15 residues in the CDR3. The CDR3 DNA reads as TGTGCCAGTAGTATGGTAGGGGGCAACTCCTACGAGCAGTACTTC. This sequence encodes CASSMVGGNSYEQYF.

This clonotype was seen more than once but under ten times. This chain links TRBV18 with TRBJ1-1; 7 nucleotides line up with TRBD1. The CDR3 contains 17 residues. Germline-derived CDR1 and CDR2 are KGHSH and LQKENI. The junction had 12 bases not matched to a gene; V was cut back by 3 bases and J by 2 bases. The CDR3 sequence is CASSPAILTGINTEAFF. For the CDR3, the DNA is TGTGCCAGCTCACCTGCCATCCTGACAGGGATTAACACTGAAGCTTTCTTT.

The V and J genes are TRBV4-1 and TRBJ2-2, with TRBD1 identical over 10 bases. The CDR3 is 19 residues long. With V trimmed by 3 bases and J by 2 bases, 12 bases remained unmatched. Germline V lookup: CDR1 MGHRA, CDR2 YSYEKL. CDR3: CASSQELTGQGPNTGELFF. As DNA, the CDR3 is TGCGCCAGCAGCCAGGAACTCACGGGACAGGGGCCTAACACCGGGGAGCTGTTTTTT.

The chain is built from TRBV7-2 and TRBJ1-1; 8 positions agree with TRBD1. CDR1 and CDR2 (germline): SGHTA, FQGNSA. The CDR3 is 16 residues long. With V trimmed by 5 bases and J by 4 bases, 12 bases remained unmatched. CDR3 protein: CASSRLLYGQGTEAFF. CDR3 bases: TGTGCCAGCAGCCGACTCCTGTACGGACAGGGCACTGAAGCTTTCTTT.

This clonotype was counted ten times or more. The V and J genes are TRBV15 and TRBJ2-2; 13 nucleotides match TRBD2. Trimming took 5 bases from V and 4 from J; bases not matched to a gene: 4. The CDR3 length is 16 residues. CDR1 is LNHNV, CDR2 YYDKDF, per germline (reference sequence). The CDR3 region is CATSRGLAGSTGELFF. CDR3 in DNA: TGTGCCACCAGCCGGGGACTAGCGGGAAGCACCGGGGAGCTGTTTTTT.

The chain employs TRBV7-9 and TRBJ2-4; D is possibly TRBD2 (7 bases). CDR1 and CDR2 (germline): SEHNR, FQNEAQ (reference sequence). The CDR3 totals 16 residues. V was shortened by 5 bases and J by 4 bases, with 18 bases between the two germline ends. The CDR3 protein is CASSPRTDGGKNIQYF. CDR3 in DNA: TGTGCCAGCAGCCCCAGGACAGACGGGGGGAAAAACATTCAGTACTTC. Combining the CDR3 with reference TRBV7-9 and TRBJ2-4 gives the whole variable domain DTGVSQNPRHKITKRGQNVTFRCDPISEHNRLYWYRQTLGQGPEFLTYFQNEAQLEKSRLLSDRFSAERPKGSFSTLEIQRTEQGDSAMYLCASSPRTDGGKNIQYFGAGTRLSVL.

The chain recombines TRBV18 with TRBJ1-6, with 7 bases aligning to TRBD1. V shed 4 bases and J 9 bases; nucleotides not matched to a gene: 6. CDR1 and CDR2 (germline): KGHSH, LQKENI. This CDR3 comprises 14 residues. The CDR3 spells CASSQSGQISPLHF. The CDR3, as DNA: TGTGCCAGCTCACAATCGGGACAGATTTCACCCCTCCACTTT.

The rearrangement joins TRBV15 to TRBJ2-5; D call uncertain. This CDR3 spans 12 amino acids. Per germline, CDR1 LNHNV and CDR2 YYDKDF (reference sequence). Trimming left V 4 bases short and J 3 bases short, with 6 bases between. The CDR3 spells CATSKWEETQYF. The DNA of the CDR3 is TGTGCCACCAGCAAGTGGGAAGAGACCCAGTACTTC. Together with reference TRBV15 and TRBJ2-5, the CDR3 gives the full variable domain: DAMVIQNPRYQVTQFGKPVTLSCSQTLNHNVMYWYQQKSSQAPKLLFHYYDKDFNNEADTPDNFQSRRPNTSFCFLDIRSPGLGDTAMYLCATSKWEETQYFGPGTRLLVL.

The genes are TRBV27 and TRBJ2-5, with 9 bases fitting TRBD1. The CDR3 is 15 amino acids. V was clipped by 3 bases and J by 2 bases; unmatched bases: 4. CDR1 and CDR2 from the germline V gene are MNHEY and SMNVEV (reference sequence). CDR3 DNA sequence: TGTGCCAGCAGTTTCGGGACAGGGACACAAGAGACCCAGTACTTC. Encoded protein: CASSFGTGTQETQYF.

This clonotype has more than one count but fewer than ten. This chain joins TRBV5-1 and TRBJ2-2; D not resolved. Trimming stripped 1 base from V and 6 bases from J, with 10 bases between. The CDR3 length is 14 residues. Germline V gene data show CDR1 as SGHRS and CDR2 as YFSETQ. CDR3 amino acids: CASSLTPLPGELFF. CDR3 DNA: TGCGCCAGCAGCTTGACACCGCTCCCCGGGGAGCTGTTTTTT.

This clonotype has just a few counts. The V gene is TRBV12-3 or TRBV12-4, the J gene TRBJ1-1, with D perhaps matching TRBD1 (6 bases). V was trimmed by 6 bases and J by 1 base, leaving 15 bases between them. This CDR3 comprises 15 residues. Written as DNA, the CDR3 is TGTGCCAGCAGAACATACAGGGCGGGGAACACTGAAGCTTTCTTT. Residues: CASRTYRAGNTEAFF.

The V gene is TRBV10-2, the J gene TRBJ2-7; 7 bases match TRBD2. Per germline, CDR1 WSHSY and CDR2 SAAADI. After removal of 8 bases from V and 3 bases from J, the junction contained 10 bases not matched to a gene. The CDR3 length is 14 residues. CDR3 DNA sequence: TGCGCCAGCGGGGGTGGCGGGAGTGTCTACGAGCAGTACTTC. It is translated as CASGGGGSVYEQYF.